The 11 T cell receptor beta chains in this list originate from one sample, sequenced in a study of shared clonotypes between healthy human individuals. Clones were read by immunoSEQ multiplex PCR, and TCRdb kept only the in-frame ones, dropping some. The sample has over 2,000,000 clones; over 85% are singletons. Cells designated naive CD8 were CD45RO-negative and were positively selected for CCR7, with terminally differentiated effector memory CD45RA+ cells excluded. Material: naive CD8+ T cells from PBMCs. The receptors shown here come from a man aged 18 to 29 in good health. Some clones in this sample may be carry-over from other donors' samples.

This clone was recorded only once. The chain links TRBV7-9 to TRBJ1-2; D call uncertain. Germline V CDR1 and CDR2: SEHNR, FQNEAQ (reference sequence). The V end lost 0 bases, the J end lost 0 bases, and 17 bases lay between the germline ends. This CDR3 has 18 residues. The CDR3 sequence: CASSLAGSAESANYGYTF. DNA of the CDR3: TGTGCCAGCAGCTTAGCAGGATCAGCCGAATCAGCTAACTATGGCTACACCTTC.

CDR3 residues: CASTPWDSSSYEQYF. DNA for the CDR3: TGTGCCAGCACCCCTTGGGACAGCAGCTCCTACGAGCAGTACTTC. The rearrangement links TRBV7-9 to TRBJ2-7, with 7 bases that match TRBD1. V gave up 7 bases and J gave up 0 bases; unmatched junction bases: 9. The CDR3 has 15 amino acids. Germline V gene data show CDR1 as SEHNR and CDR2 as FQNEAQ (reference sequence).

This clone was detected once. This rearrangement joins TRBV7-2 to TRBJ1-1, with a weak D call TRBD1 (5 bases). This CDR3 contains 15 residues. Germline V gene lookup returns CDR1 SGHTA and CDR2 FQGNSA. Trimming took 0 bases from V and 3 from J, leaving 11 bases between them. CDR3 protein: CASSLAQGPYTEAFF. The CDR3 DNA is TGTGCCAGCAGCTTAGCGCAGGGCCCCTACACTGAAGCTTTCTTT.

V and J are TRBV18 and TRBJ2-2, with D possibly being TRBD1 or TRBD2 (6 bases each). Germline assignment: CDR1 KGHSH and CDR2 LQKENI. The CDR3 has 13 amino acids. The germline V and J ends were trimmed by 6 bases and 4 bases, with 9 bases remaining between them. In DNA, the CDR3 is TGTGCCAGCTCCCCGGGGGCCACCGGGGAGCTGTTTTTT. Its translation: CASSPGATGELFF.

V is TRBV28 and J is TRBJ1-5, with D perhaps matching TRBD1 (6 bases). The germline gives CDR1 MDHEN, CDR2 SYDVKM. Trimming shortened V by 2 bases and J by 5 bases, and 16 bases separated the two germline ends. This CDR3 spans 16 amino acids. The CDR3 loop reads CASSLVPGGEDQPQHF. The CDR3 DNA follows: TGTGCCAGCAGTTTAGTTCCGGGGGGCGAAGATCAGCCCCAGCATTTT.

The CDR3 is CASSDLDTYNEQFF. The CDR3 DNA is TGTGCCAGCAGTGATTTAGATACCTACAATGAGCAGTTCTTC. V usage is TRBV27 and J usage is TRBJ2-1; D unresolved. The germline V and J ends were trimmed by 5 bases and 2 bases, with 10 bases remaining between them. This CDR3 region has 14 residues. The germline V gene has CDR1 MNHEY and CDR2 SMNVEV (reference sequence).

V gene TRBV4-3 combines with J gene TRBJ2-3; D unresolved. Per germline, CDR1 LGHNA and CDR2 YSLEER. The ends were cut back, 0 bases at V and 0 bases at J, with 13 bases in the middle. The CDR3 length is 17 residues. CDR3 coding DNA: TGCGCCAGCAGCCAAGATAAATGGTTGTCTAGCACAGATACGCAGTATTTT. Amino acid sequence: CASSQDKWLSSTDTQYF.

The CDR3 sequence: CASSAGTSGSGDTQYF. The CDR3 bases are TGTGCCAGCAGCGCCGGGACTAGCGGGAGCGGGGATACGCAGTATTTT. The J gene is TRBJ2-3, the V gene TRBV9; 14 bases are a match to TRBD2. Germline values: CDR1 SGDLS, CDR2 YYNGEE. The CDR3 contains 16 residues. J gave up 6 bases and V 3 bases, and 6 bases lay outside the gene matches. The entire variable domain, with the rest obtained from reference TRBV9 and TRBJ2-3, is as follows: DSGVTQTPKHLITATGQRVTLRCSPRSGDLSVYWYQQSLDQGLQFLIQYYNGEERAKGNILERFSAQQFPDLHSELNLSSLELGDSALYFCASSAGTSGSGDTQYFGPGTRLTVL.

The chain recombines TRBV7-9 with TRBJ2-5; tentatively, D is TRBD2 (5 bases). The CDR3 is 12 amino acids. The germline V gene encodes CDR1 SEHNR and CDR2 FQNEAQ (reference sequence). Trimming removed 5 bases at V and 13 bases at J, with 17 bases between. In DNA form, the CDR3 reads TGTGCCAGCAGCAAGTCGCCAGTGGAGGTGTACTTC. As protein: CASSKSPVEVYF.

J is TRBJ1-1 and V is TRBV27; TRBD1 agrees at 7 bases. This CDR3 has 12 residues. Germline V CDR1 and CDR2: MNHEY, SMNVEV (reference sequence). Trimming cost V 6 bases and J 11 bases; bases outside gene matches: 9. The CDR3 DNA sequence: TGTGCCAGCAGAAGAAAACAGGGGAAGGCTTTCTTT. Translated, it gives CASRRKQGKAFF.

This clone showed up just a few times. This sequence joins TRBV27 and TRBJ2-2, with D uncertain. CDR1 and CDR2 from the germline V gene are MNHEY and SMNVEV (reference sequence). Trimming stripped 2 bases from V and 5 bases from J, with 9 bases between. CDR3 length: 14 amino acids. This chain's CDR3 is CASSLGLGTGELFF. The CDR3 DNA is TGTGCCAGCAGTTTAGGATTAGGGACCGGGGAGCTGTTTTTT.